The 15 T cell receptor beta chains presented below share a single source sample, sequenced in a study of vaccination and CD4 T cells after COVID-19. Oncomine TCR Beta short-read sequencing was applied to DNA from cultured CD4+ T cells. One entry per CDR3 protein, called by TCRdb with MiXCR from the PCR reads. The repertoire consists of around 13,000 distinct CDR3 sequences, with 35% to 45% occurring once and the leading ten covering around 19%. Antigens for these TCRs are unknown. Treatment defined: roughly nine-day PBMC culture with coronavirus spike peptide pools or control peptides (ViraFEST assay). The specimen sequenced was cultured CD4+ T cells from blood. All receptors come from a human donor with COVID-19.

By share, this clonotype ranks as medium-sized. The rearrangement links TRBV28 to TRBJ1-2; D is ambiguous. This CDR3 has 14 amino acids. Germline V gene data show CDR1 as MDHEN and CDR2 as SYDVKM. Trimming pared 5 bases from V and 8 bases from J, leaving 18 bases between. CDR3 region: CASSVDGYAKGYTF. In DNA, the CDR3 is TGTGCCAGCAGTGTGGACGGGTATGCAAAAGGCTACACCTTC.

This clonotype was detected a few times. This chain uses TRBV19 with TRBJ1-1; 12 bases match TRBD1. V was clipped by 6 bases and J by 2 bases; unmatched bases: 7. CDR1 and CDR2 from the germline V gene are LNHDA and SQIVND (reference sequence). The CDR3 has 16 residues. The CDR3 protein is CASRVRDRGRNTEAFF. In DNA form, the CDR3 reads TGTGCCAGTAGGGTCCGGGACAGGGGGCGAAACACTGAAGCTTTCTTT.

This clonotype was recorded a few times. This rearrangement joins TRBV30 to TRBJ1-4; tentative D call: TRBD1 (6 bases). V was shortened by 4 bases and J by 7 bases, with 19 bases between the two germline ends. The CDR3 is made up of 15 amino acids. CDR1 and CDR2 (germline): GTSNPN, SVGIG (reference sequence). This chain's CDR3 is CAWTSRDISFEKLFF. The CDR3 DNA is TGTGCCTGGACTTCCCGGGACATATCTTTTGAAAAACTGTTTTTT.

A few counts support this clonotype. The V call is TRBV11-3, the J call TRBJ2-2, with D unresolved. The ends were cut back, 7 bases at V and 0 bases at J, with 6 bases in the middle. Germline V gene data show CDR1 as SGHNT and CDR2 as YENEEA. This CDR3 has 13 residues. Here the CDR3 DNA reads TGTGCCAGCACCCAAACGAACACCGGGGAGCTGTTTTTT. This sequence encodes CASTQTNTGELFF.

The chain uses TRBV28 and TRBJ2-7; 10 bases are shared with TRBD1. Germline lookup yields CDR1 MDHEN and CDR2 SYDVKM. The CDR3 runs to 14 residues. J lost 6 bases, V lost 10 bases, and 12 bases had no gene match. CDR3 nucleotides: TGTGCCACCGTTCAAGGGACAGGGGTTGGCGAGCAGTACTTC. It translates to CATVQGTGVGEQYF.

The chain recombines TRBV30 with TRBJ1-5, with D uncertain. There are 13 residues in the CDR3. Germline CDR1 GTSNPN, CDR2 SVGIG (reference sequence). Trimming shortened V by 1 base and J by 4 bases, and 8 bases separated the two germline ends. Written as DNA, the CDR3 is TGTGCCTGGAGTGATAAAGGAAATCAGCCCCAGCATTTT. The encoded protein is CAWSDKGNQPQHF.

The CDR3 sequence is CASSLGGAGPYEQYF. CDR3 in DNA: TGTGCCAGCAGCTTAGGGGGAGCGGGGCCCTACGAGCAGTACTTC. The rearrangement uses TRBV7-8 and TRBJ2-7, with 7 bases identical to TRBD2. This CDR3 is built from 15 residues. Germline CDR1 reads SGHVS; CDR2 reads FQNEAQ. The trim removed 1 base at V and 2 bases at J, leaving 5 bases unmatched.

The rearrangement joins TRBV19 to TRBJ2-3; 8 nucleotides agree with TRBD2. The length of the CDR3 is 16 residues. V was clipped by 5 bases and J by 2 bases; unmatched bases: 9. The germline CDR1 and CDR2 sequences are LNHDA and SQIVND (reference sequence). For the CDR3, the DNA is TGTGCCAGTAGTGGACGAGCGGGGGTGTTCACAGATACGCAGTATTTT. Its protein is CASSGRAGVFTDTQYF.

The DNA for the CDR3 is TGTGCCAGCAGCCAAGGACAGGGTGCAACTGAAGCTTTCTTT. Translating gives CASSQGQGATEAFF. The chain is built from TRBV11-3 and TRBJ1-1; 8 positions agree with TRBD1. Germline loops: CDR1 SGHNT, CDR2 YENEEA. V lost 5 bases to trimming and J lost 5 bases; unmatched junction nucleotides: 7. The CDR3 contains 14 residues.

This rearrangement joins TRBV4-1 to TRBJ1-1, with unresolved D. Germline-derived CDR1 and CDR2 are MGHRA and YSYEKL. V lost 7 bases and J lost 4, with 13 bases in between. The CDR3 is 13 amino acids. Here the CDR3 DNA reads TGCGCCAGCAAGACTCCAGGAAGCACTGAAGCTTTCTTT. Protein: CASKTPGSTEAFF.

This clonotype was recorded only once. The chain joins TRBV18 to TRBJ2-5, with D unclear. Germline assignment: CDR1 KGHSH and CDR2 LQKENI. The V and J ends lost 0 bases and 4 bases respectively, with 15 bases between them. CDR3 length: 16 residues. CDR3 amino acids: CASSPPSGKSIETQYF. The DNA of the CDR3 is TGTGCCAGCTCACCACCTTCGGGCAAAAGTATAGAGACCCAGTACTTC. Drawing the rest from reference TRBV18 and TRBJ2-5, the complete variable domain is NAGVMQNPRHLVRRRGQEARLRCSPMKGHSHVYWYRQLPEEGLKFMVYLQKENIIDESGMPKERFSAEFPKEGPSILRIQQVVRGDSAAYFCASSPPSGKSIETQYFGPGTRLLVL.

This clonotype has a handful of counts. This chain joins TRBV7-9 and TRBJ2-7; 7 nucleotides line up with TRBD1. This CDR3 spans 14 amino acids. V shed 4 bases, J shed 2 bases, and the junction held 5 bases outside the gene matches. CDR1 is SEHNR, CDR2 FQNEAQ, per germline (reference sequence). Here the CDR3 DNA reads TGTGCCAGCAGCTCAGACAGGGCACCCTACGAGCAGTACTTC. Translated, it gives CASSSDRAPYEQYF.

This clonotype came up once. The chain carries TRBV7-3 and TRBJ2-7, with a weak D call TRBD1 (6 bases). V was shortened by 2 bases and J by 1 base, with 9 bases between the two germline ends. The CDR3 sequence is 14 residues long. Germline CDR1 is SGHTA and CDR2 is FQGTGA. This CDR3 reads CASSLGGQSYEQYF. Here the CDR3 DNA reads TGTGCCAGCAGCTTAGGAGGACAGTCCTACGAGCAGTACTTC.

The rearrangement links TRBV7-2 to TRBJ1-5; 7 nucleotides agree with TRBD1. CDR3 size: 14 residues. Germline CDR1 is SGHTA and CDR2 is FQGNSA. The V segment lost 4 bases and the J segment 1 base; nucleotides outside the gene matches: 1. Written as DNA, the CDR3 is TGTGCCAGCAGCTCAGGGGGAAGCAATCAGCCCCAGCATTTT. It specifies CASSSGGSNQPQHF.

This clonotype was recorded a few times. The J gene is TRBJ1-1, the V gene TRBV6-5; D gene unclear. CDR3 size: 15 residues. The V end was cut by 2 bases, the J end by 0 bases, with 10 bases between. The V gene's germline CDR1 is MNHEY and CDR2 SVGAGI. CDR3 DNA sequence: TGTGCCAGCAGTTACCCGGGTGGGGTGAACACTGAAGCTTTCTTT. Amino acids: CASSYPGGVNTEAFF.